Listed below are T cell receptor beta chains from one sample, sequenced in a study of breast tumors, draining lymph nodes, adjacent tissues. MiXCR was run by TCRdb on the multiplex PCR reads, yielding one entry per CDR3 protein. In the table there are 15,000 to 20,000 distinct CDR3 sequences, 55% to 75% of which are singletons. Sequences were obtained from tumor-adjacent breast tissue. These receptors all stem from a female donor with breast cancer. Some clones in this sample may be carry-over from other donors' samples. The conserved cysteine and the conserved F or W are not part of the CDR3 here. Fields, in order: J gene, V gene, clone size, CDR3 protein. Only some rows state a clone size, as once, few, many or a class for expanded clones.

j_gene: TRBJ1-2
v_gene: TRBV29-1
abundance: medium-sized
CDR3aa: SAETGNYGYT

j_gene: TRBJ1-4
v_gene: TRBV20-1
abundance: .
CDR3aa: SGGNRAREKLF

j_gene: TRBJ2-5
v_gene: TRBV29-1
abundance: .
CDR3aa: SVEGGGKYQETQY

j_gene: TRBJ1-6
v_gene: TRBV5-1
abundance: medium-sized
CDR3aa: ASSVQTGLNSPLH

j_gene: TRBJ1-6
v_gene: TRBV5-1
abundance: .
CDR3aa: ASSLDKGLYSPLH

j_gene: TRBJ2-3
v_gene: TRBV25-1
abundance: .
CDR3aa: ASSYLDTQY

j_gene: TRBJ2-5
v_gene: TRBV7-2
abundance: .
CDR3aa: ASSLGSTAETQY

j_gene: TRBJ1-2
v_gene: TRBV20-1
abundance: .
CDR3aa: SAAGQEQSNYGYT

j_gene: TRBJ2-7
v_gene: TRBV20-1
abundance: few
CDR3aa: SAYLQGTNYEQY

j_gene: TRBJ2-2
v_gene: TRBV25-1
abundance: many
CDR3aa: ASSDLGDTGELF

j_gene: TRBJ1-6
v_gene: TRBV19
abundance: .
CDR3aa: ASSERQGGESPLH

j_gene: TRBJ1-5
v_gene: TRBV20-1
abundance: medium-sized
CDR3aa: SARDPRGTQPQH

j_gene: TRBJ2-3
v_gene: TRBV7-2
abundance: .
CDR3aa: ASSTGLRTDTQY

j_gene: TRBJ1-6
v_gene: TRBV7-2
abundance: .
CDR3aa: ASSLGHVSPLH

j_gene: TRBJ1-6
v_gene: TRBV2
abundance: .
CDR3aa: ASSGQGINSPLH

j_gene: TRBJ1-4
v_gene: TRBV2
abundance: .
CDR3aa: ASSRTGVNEKLF

j_gene: TRBJ1-5
v_gene: TRBV10-3
abundance: .
CDR3aa: AISGRGLEQPRH

j_gene: TRBJ1-6
v_gene: TRBV5-6
abundance: .
CDR3aa: ASSPGDSPLH

j_gene: TRBJ2-7
v_gene: TRBV12-3/TRBV12-4
abundance: few
CDR3aa: ASSSLDRGYEQY

j_gene: TRBJ2-1
v_gene: TRBV20-1
abundance: many
CDR3aa: SAALAGAPNEQF

j_gene: TRBJ1-4
v_gene: TRBV19
abundance: medium-sized
CDR3aa: ASSERQGNEKLF

j_gene: TRBJ1-4
v_gene: TRBV20-1
abundance: .
CDR3aa: SAATLGLRKLF

j_gene: TRBJ2-5
v_gene: TRBV24-1
abundance: .
CDR3aa: ATSDLGTGGRGETQY

j_gene: TRBJ2-5
v_gene: TRBV5-1
abundance: .
CDR3aa: ASSSGTGSETRY

j_gene: TRBJ2-3
v_gene: TRBV24-1
abundance: once
CDR3aa: ATSASDTQY